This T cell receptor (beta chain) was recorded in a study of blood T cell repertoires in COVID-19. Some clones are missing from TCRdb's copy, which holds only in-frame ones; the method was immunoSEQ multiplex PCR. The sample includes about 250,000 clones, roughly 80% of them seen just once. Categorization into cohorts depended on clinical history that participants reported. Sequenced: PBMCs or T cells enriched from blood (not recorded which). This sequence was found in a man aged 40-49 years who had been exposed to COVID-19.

CDR3 sequence reads: CASRRGWEKLFF. CDR3 sequence (DNA): TGTGCCAGTAGAAGGGGTTGGGAAAAACTGTTTTTT. The chain is built from TRBV19 and TRBJ1-4; TRBD1 is a possible D gene (5 bases). Deletions cut 6 bases from V and 8 bases from J, with 10 bases between. The length of the CDR3 is 12 residues. The germline gives CDR1 LNHDA, CDR2 SQIVND (reference sequence).